The sequence of this TCR beta chain was determined in a study of blood T cell repertoires in COVID-19. Study-wide context: Both acute and convalescent COVID-19 samples were obtained from the United States, Italy and Spain. PBMCs, B-cell-depleted T cells, or T cells were the source of the cDNA or gDNA that made up the material.

In the original processing: Amplifying reference gene primers gave estimates of nucleated cell counts. Clones were read by immunoSEQ multiplex PCR, and TCRdb kept only the in-frame ones, dropping some. For V, J and clone size, that table is used; D and trimming come from the DNA. The repertoire consists of some 130,000 clones, with around 80% occurring once and the leading ten covering 9.5% to 12%. The TCR originated in a man between 60 and 70 years old who had recovered from COVID-19. The sample was peripheral blood.

The CDR3, as DNA: TGTGCCAGCAGCAAATCCCGGACAGGTGGCTACACCTTC. Amino acid sequence: CASSKSRTGGYTF. The chain carries TRBV7-3 and TRBJ1-2; 7 bases match TRBD1. Germline values: CDR1 SGHTA, CDR2 FQGTGA. The CDR3 sequence is 13 residues long. With V trimmed by 5 bases and J by 7 bases, 7 bases remained unmatched.